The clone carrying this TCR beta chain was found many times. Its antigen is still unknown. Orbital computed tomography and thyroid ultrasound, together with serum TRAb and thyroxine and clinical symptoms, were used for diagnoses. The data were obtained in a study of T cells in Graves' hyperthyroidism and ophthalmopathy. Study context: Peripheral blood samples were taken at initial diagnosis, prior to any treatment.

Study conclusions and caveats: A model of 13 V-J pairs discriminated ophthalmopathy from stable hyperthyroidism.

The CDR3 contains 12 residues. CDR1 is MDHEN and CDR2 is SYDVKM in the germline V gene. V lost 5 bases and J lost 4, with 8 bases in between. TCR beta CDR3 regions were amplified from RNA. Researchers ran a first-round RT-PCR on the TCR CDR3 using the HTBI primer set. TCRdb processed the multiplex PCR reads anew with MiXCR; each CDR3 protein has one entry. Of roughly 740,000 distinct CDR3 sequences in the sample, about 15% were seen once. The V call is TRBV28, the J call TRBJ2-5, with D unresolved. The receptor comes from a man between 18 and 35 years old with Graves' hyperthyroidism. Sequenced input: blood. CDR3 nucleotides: TGTGCCAGCAGTGTTCCGGGAGAGACCCAGTACTTC. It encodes CASSVPGETQYF.